This T cell receptor beta chain was sequenced for a study of blood T cell repertoires in COVID-19. About the study: T cells, B-cell-depleted T cells, or PBMCs provided the cDNA or gDNA that served as material.

Under the authors' procedure: The authors estimated nucleated cell counts from reference gene primer amplification. Libraries were prepared by immunoSEQ multiplex PCR; TCRdb keeps only in-frame clonotypes and omits some of them. D and trimming come from the DNA, and the V and J calls and clone size come from that table. The table records under 300,000 clones, around 83% of them present only once. The CDR3 sequence is 11 residues long. Germline CDR1 DFQATT, CDR2 SNEGSKA (reference sequence). Between the trimmed V and J ends, which lost 1 base and 8 bases, there was a span of 8 bases. Source material: peripheral blood. This clonotype was obtained from a man between 18 and 29 years old with active or convalescent COVID-19. The chain recombines TRBV20-1 with TRBJ2-5; D uncertain. DNA for the CDR3: TGCAGTGCTAGAGGTGCAGTCACCCAGTACTTC. Encoded protein: CSARGAVTQYF.